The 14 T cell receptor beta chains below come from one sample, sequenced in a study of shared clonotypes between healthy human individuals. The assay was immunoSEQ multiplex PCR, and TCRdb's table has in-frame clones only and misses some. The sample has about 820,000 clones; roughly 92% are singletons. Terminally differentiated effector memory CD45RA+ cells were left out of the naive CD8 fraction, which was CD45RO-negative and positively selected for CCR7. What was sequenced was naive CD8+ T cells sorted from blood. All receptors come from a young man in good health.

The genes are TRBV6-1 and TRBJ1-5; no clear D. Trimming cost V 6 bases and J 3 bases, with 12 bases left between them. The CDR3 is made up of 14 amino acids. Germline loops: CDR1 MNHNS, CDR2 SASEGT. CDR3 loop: CASSSGPYNQPQHF. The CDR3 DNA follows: TGTGCCAGCAGCTCCGGACCGTACAATCAGCCCCAGCATTTT.

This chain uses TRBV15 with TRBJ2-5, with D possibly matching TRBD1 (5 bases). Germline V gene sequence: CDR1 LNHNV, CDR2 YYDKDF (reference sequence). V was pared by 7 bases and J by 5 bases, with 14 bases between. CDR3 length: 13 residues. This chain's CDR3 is CATNGQGRETQYF. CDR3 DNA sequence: TGTGCCACCAATGGGCAGGGCAGGGAGACCCAGTACTTC.

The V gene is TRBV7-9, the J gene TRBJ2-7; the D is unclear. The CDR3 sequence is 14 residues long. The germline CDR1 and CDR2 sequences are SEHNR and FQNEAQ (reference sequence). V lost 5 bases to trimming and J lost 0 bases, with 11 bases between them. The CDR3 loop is CASSPDGNSYEQYF. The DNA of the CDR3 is TGTGCCAGCAGCCCGGACGGCAACTCCTACGAGCAGTACTTC.

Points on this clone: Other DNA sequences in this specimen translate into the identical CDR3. The CDR3 region is CASSLDPLNRDYEQYF. CDR3 DNA: TGTGCCAGCAGCTTAGATCCGTTGAACAGAGACTACGAGCAGTACTTC. V is TRBV11-2 and J is TRBJ2-7; D not resolved. The CDR3 has 16 amino acids. Germline values: CDR1 SGHAT, CDR2 FQNNGV. Trimming pared 0 bases from V and 3 bases from J, leaving 15 bases between.

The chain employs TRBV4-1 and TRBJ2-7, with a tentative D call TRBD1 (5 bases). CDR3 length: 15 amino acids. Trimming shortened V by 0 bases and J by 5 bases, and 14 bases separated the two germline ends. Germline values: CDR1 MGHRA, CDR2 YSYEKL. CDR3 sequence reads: CASSQEQASLDEQYF. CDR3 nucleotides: TGCGCCAGCAGCCAAGAACAGGCTAGTCTCGACGAGCAGTACTTC.

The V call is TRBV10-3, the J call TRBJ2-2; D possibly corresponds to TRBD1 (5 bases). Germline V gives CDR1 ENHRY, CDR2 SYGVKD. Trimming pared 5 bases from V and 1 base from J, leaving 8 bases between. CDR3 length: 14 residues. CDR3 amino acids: CAISSGQNTGELFF. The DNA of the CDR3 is TGTGCCATCAGTTCAGGACAGAACACCGGGGAGCTGTTTTTT.

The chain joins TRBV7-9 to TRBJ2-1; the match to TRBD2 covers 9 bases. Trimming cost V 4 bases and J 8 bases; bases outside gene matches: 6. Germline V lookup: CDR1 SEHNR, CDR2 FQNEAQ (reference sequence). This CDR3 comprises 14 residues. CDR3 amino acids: CASSSTSGRYEQFF. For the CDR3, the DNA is TGTGCCAGCAGCTCAACTAGCGGGCGTTATGAGCAGTTCTTC.

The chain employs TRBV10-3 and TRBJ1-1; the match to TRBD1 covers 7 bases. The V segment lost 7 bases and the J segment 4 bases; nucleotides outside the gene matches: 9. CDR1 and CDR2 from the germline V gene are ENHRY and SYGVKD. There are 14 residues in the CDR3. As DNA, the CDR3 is TGTGCCATCACCACAGGGGATCCGGGCACTGAAGCTTTCTTT. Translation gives CAITTGDPGTEAFF.

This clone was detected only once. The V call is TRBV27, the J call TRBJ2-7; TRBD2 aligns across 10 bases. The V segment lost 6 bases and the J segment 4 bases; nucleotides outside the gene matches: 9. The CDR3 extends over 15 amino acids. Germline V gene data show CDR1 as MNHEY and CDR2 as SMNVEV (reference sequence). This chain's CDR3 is CASSHLAGEQYEQYF. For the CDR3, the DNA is TGTGCCAGCAGCCATCTAGCGGGAGAGCAATACGAGCAGTACTTC.

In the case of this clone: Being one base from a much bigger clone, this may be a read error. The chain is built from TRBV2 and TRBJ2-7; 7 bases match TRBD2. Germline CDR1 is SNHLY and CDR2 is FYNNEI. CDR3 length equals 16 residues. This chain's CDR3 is CASSGISGWSSYERYF. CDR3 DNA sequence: TGTGCCAGCAGTGGAATTAGCGGGTGGAGCTCCTACGAGCGGTACTTC.

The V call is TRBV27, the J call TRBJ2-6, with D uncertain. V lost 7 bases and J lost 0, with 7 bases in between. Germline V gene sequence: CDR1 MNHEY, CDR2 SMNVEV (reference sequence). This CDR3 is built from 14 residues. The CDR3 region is CASTSFSGANVLTF. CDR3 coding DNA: TGTGCCAGCACCTCATTCTCTGGGGCCAACGTCCTGACTTTC.

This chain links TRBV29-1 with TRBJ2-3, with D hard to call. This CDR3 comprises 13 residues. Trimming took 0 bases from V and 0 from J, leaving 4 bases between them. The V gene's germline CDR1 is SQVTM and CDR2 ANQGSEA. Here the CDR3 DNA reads TGCAGCGTTGAAGACATCAGCACAGATACGCAGTATTTT. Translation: CSVEDISTDTQYF.

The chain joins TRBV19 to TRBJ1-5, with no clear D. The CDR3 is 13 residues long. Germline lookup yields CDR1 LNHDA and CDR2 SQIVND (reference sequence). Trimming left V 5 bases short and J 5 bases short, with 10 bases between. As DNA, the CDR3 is TGTGCCAGTAGTTTTCGCACTGATCAGCCCCAGCATTTT. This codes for CASSFRTDQPQHF.

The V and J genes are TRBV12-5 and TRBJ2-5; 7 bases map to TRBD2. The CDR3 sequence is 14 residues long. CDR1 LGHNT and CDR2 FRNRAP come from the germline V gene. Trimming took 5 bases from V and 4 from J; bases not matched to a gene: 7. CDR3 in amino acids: CASGLGGSVETQYF. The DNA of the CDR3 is TGTGCTAGTGGTCTGGGAGGGTCAGTAGAGACCCAGTACTTC.